The 25 T cell receptor beta chains reported below all come from one sample, sequenced in a study of blood T cell repertoires in COVID-19. Sequencing was performed with immunoSEQ multiplex PCR; in TCRdb, only in-frame clones are kept and a portion is missing. The sample contains 200,000 to 250,000 clones, approximately 79% of which appear only once. Sequences were obtained from peripheral blood. The receptors stem from a middle-aged woman with active or convalescent COVID-19.

The chain recombines TRBV18 with TRBJ1-3; 8 positions match TRBD1. Germline CDR1 is KGHSH and CDR2 is LQKENI. This CDR3 has 15 residues. V was pared by 1 base and J by 7 bases, with 6 bases of the junction left unmatched. The CDR3 DNA is TGTGCCAGCTCACCACAGCCGACAGGGGTGAACACCATATATTTT. It codes for CASSPQPTGVNTIYF.

Of note for this clone: The same CDR3 also results from other DNA sequences found in this sample. The genes are TRBV5-1 and TRBJ1-2; a possible D gene is TRBD1 (5 bases). Germline assignment: CDR1 SGHRS and CDR2 YFSETQ. Trimming pared 0 bases from V and 4 bases from J, leaving 7 bases between. The length of the CDR3 is 13 residues. DNA of the CDR3: TGCGCCAGCAGCTTGGGACAGTCCTATGGCTACACCTTC. Translating it yields CASSLGQSYGYTF. The entire variable domain, with the rest obtained from reference TRBV5-1 and TRBJ1-2, is as follows: KAGVTQTPRYLIKTRGQQVTLSCSPISGHRSVSWYQQTPGQGLQFLFEYFSETQRNKGNFPGRFSGRQFSNSRSEMNVSTLELGDSALYLCASSLGQSYGYTFGSGTRLTVV.

This CDR3 reads CASSFDREGGELFF. In nucleotides, the CDR3 is TGCGCCAGCAGCTTCGACAGGGAAGGCGGGGAGCTGTTTTTT. The chain has TRBV5-1 and TRBJ2-2, with TRBD1 matching 7 bases. Germline trimming cut 2 bases from V and 7 bases from J; bases unmatched to any gene: 5. The CDR3 totals 14 residues. Looked up from germline, CDR1 is SGHRS and CDR2 is YFSETQ.

The V call is TRBV19, the J call TRBJ1-5; TRBD1 aligns across 7 bases. From germline, CDR1 is LNHDA and CDR2 SQIVND (reference sequence). The CDR3 loop spans 16 amino acids. V shed 3 bases, J shed 8 bases, and the junction held 13 bases outside the gene matches. This CDR3 reads CASSIGGGYGTEPQHF. In nucleotides, the CDR3 is TGTGCCAGTAGTATTGGAGGGGGCTACGGGACTGAGCCCCAGCATTTT.

The J gene is TRBJ1-2, the V gene TRBV5-4; a possible D gene is TRBD1 (6 bases). Trimming left V 1 base short and J 4 bases short, with 17 bases between. Germline CDR1 reads SGHNT; CDR2 reads YYREEE (reference sequence). The CDR3 extends over 16 amino acids. The CDR3 spells CASSLSVPTGSYGYTF. Here the CDR3 DNA reads TGTGCCAGCAGCTTGTCCGTACCGACAGGCTCCTATGGCTACACCTTC.

The rearrangement uses TRBV5-1 and TRBJ2-3; 7 bases fit TRBD1. V dropped 4 bases and J dropped 0; count of bases not matched to a gene: 8. The germline V gene encodes CDR1 SGHRS and CDR2 YFSETQ. The CDR3 loop spans 16 amino acids. CDR3 amino acids: CASSSDREPSTDTQYF. The CDR3 DNA reads TGCGCCAGCAGCAGTGACAGGGAGCCGAGCACAGATACGCAGTATTTT.

J is TRBJ2-7 and V is TRBV29-1; 8 bases line up with TRBD1. The germline CDR1 and CDR2 sequences are SQVTM and ANQGSEA. The CDR3 is 13 amino acids. V shed 6 bases, J shed 5 bases, and the junction held 9 bases outside the gene matches. CDR3 amino acids: CSVEDREGNEQYF. CDR3 sequence (DNA): TGCAGCGTGGAGGACAGGGAAGGGAACGAGCAGTACTTC.

This clone was seen a handful of times. The chain uses TRBV30 and TRBJ1-5; 7 bases align to TRBD1. This CDR3 is built from 14 residues. Trimming took 2 bases from V and 5 from J; bases not matched to a gene: 6. Per germline, CDR1 GTSNPN and CDR2 SVGIG (reference sequence). CDR3 sequence: CAWSTGVGDQPQHF. The DNA of the CDR3 is TGTGCCTGGAGTACAGGGGTAGGTGATCAGCCCCAGCATTTT.

V gene TRBV19 combines with J gene TRBJ2-7; TRBD1 aligns across 7 bases. The CDR3 loop spans 15 amino acids. Germline V lookup: CDR1 LNHDA, CDR2 SQIVND (reference sequence). Germline trimming cut 5 bases from V and 1 base from J; bases unmatched to any gene: 8. The CDR3 sequence is CASSPGPGGSYEQYF. CDR3 bases: TGTGCCAGTAGTCCGGGGCCAGGGGGTTCCTACGAGCAGTACTTC.

The chain recombines TRBV19 with TRBJ1-1, with 7 bases lining up with TRBD1. From germline, CDR1 is LNHDA and CDR2 SQIVND (reference sequence). The CDR3 sequence is 14 residues long. With V trimmed by 6 bases and J by 5 bases, 9 bases remained unmatched. The CDR3 region is CASRTTGSGTEAFF. CDR3 DNA: TGTGCCAGTAGGACGACAGGGTCGGGAACTGAAGCTTTCTTT.

This clone was recorded only once. V usage is TRBV28 and J usage is TRBJ2-1; possibly TRBD1 for D (5 bases). The CDR3 consists of 16 residues. Per germline, CDR1 MDHEN and CDR2 SYDVKM. V dropped 6 bases and J dropped 0 bases, with 15 bases sitting between them. CDR3 in DNA: TGTGCCAGCAGCGTAGGCAGGGCCGGCTCCTACAATGAGCAGTTCTTC. Its protein product is CASSVGRAGSYNEQFF.

This chain connects TRBV6-5 to TRBJ1-1; 8 bases line up with TRBD1. The trim removed 6 bases at V and 1 base at J, leaving 4 bases unmatched. Germline values: CDR1 MNHEY, CDR2 SVGAGI. The CDR3 runs 14 residues. As DNA, the CDR3 is TGTGCCAGCAGAGTCGACAGGGGGAACACTGAAGCTTTCTTT. Translating gives CASRVDRGNTEAFF.

This chain links TRBV28 with TRBJ1-1; D might be TRBD1 (5 bases). Trimming took 6 bases from V and 9 from J, leaving 11 bases between them. The CDR3 loop spans 11 amino acids. Germline V gene sequence: CDR1 MDHEN, CDR2 SYDVKM. The CDR3 loop is CASSLTGKAFF. The CDR3 DNA is TGTGCCAGCAGCCTAACAGGAAAAGCTTTCTTT.

The chain has TRBV19 and TRBJ1-1; 7 bases fit TRBD1. V lost 6 bases and J lost 1; bases outside the gene matches: 2. The CDR3 totals 13 residues. Germline V gene lookup returns CDR1 LNHDA and CDR2 SQIVND (reference sequence). The CDR3 DNA sequence: TGTGCCAGTAGGGACAGGACGAACACTGAAGCTTTCTTT. It translates to CASRDRTNTEAFF.

J is TRBJ2-5 and V is TRBV30; D is ambiguous. CDR3 length equals 12 residues. V was shortened by 4 bases and J by 4 bases, with 10 bases between the two germline ends. In germline, CDR1 is GTSNPN, CDR2 SVGIG (reference sequence). CDR3 in amino acids: CAWNPGGETQYF. The CDR3 region has the DNA TGTGCCTGGAACCCGGGTGGAGAGACCCAGTACTTC. Full variable domain (missing parts from reference TRBV30 and TRBJ2-5): SQTIHQWPATLVQPVGSPLSLECTVEGTSNPNLYWYRQAAGRGLQLLFYSVGIGQISSEVPQNLSASRPQDRQFILSSKKLLLSDSGFYLCAWNPGGETQYFGPGTRLLVL.

This clone was found a few times. V gene TRBV30 combines with J gene TRBJ1-3; D possibly corresponds to TRBD1 (5 bases). CDR1 is GTSNPN, CDR2 SVGIG, per germline (reference sequence). The CDR3 is made up of 13 amino acids. Trimming took off 1 base at V and 9 bases at J, with 13 bases between the two ends. CDR3 sequence (DNA): TGTGCCTGGAGTGGTGGGGCTAAGAGCACCATATATTTT. Protein sequence: CAWSGGAKSTIYF.

The rearrangement links TRBV7-9 to TRBJ1-5; perhaps TRBD1 as D (5 bases). Germline values: CDR1 SEHNR, CDR2 FQNEAQ (reference sequence). V lost 1 base to trimming and J lost 7 bases, with 14 bases between them. The CDR3 is 15 residues long. The CDR3 coding sequence is TGTGCCAGCAGCTTAGGTGGGGGGGGTATCCAGCCCCAGCATTTT. Amino acids: CASSLGGGGIQPQHF. The full variable domain, with the rest looked up from reference TRBV7-9 and TRBJ1-5, is DTGVSQNPRHKITKRGQNVTFRCDPISEHNRLYWYRQTLGQGPEFLTYFQNEAQLEKSRLLSDRFSAERPKGSFSTLEIQRTEQGDSAMYLCASSLGGGGIQPQHFGDGTRLSIL.

This chain joins TRBV12-3 or TRBV12-4 and TRBJ2-7; 7 bases line up with TRBD1. The CDR3 totals 11 residues. The J segment lost 5 bases and the V segment lost 6 bases, leaving 1 base of the junction unmatched. Here the CDR3 DNA reads TGTGCCAGCAGGACAGGGCACGAGCAGTACTTC. Its translation: CASRTGHEQYF.

The gene calls are TRBV4-1 and TRBJ1-3, with D maybe TRBD1 (5 bases). V lost 1 base, J lost 4 bases, and 14 bases lay in between. This CDR3 has 16 amino acids. Germline CDR1 reads MGHRA; CDR2 reads YSYEKL. This CDR3 is CASSQVGRVRGNTIYF. CDR3 nucleotide sequence: TGCGCCAGCAGCCAAGTCGGCAGGGTTAGAGGAAACACCATATATTTT.

The J gene is TRBJ1-2, the V gene TRBV3-1 (or the pseudogene TRBV3-2); no definite D call. CDR3 length equals 16 residues. Germline CDR1 and CDR2: LGHDT and YNNKEL (reference sequence). V was shortened by 0 bases and J by 1 base, with 12 bases between the two germline ends. The CDR3 here is CASSQDKSLVNYGYTF. The CDR3 DNA is TGTGCCAGCAGCCAAGATAAGTCCTTAGTTAACTATGGCTACACCTTC.

V gene TRBV30 combines with J gene TRBJ2-2; D possibly corresponds to TRBD2 (6 bases). This CDR3 spans 14 amino acids. Germline V gene data show CDR1 as GTSNPN and CDR2 as SVGIG (reference sequence). Between the trimmed V and J ends, which lost 3 bases and 5 bases, there was a span of 13 bases. The CDR3 sequence is CAWRWGLLTGELFF. CDR3 DNA sequence: TGTGCCTGGAGGTGGGGACTGCTTACCGGGGAGCTGTTTTTT.

The J gene is TRBJ1-1, the V gene TRBV6-5; D is undetermined. V was clipped by 5 bases and J by 7 bases, with 20 bases between them. The CDR3 consists of 15 residues. CDR1 MNHEY and CDR2 SVGAGI come from the germline V gene. The CDR3 region is CASSLTGSFSVEAFF. CDR3 in DNA: TGTGCCAGCAGTCTCACCGGGAGCTTCAGCGTTGAAGCTTTCTTT.

This sequence joins TRBV30 and TRBJ2-7; D ambiguous. Germline V gives CDR1 GTSNPN, CDR2 SVGIG (reference sequence). The CDR3 is 9 residues long. The DNA for the CDR3 is TGTGCACACCCGGGCGAGCAGTACGTC. Amino acid sequence: CAHPGEQYV.

This clone was observed at least ten times. The gene calls are TRBV19 and TRBJ2-7, with a possible D match to TRBD1 (5 bases). The CDR3 loop spans 16 amino acids. V was clipped by 4 bases and J by 3 bases, with 19 bases between them. The V gene's germline CDR1 is LNHDA and CDR2 SQIVND (reference sequence). The CDR3 is CASSNDFGRENYEQYF. CDR3 sequence (DNA): TGTGCCAGTAGTAACGACTTCGGCAGGGAAAACTACGAGCAGTACTTC.

The rearrangement uses TRBV5-4 and TRBJ2-1, with D perhaps matching TRBD2 (7 bases). In germline, CDR1 is SGHNT, CDR2 YYREEE (reference sequence). Trimming shortened V by 0 bases and J by 7 bases, and 14 bases separated the two germline ends. CDR3 length: 15 residues. The CDR3 region is CASSLGGGYLNEQFF. In nucleotides, the CDR3 is TGTGCCAGCAGCTTGGGCGGGGGCTACCTGAATGAGCAGTTCTTC.